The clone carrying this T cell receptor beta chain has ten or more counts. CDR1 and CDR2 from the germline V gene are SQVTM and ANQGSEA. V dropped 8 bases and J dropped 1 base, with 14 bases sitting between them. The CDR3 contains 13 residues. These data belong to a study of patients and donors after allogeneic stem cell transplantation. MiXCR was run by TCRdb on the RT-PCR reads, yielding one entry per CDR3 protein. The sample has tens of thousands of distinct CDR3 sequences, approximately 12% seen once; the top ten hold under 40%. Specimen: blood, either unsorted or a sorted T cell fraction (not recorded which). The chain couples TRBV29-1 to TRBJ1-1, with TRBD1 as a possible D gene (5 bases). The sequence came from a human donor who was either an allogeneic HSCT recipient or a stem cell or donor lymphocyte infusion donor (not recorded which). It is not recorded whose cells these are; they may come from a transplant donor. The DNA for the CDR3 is TGCAGCACCTCAACCGGGGGGAACACTGAAGCTTTCTTT. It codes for CSTSTGGNTEAFF.